Here is one T cell receptor (beta chain) with its context. The junction does not match germline at one end; this may be a read error. Germline values: CDR1 ENHRY, CDR2 SYGVKD. The CDR3 is 15 residues long. Uncontrolled infection, other autoimmune disease, pregnancy or lactation disqualified patients from enrolment. Clinical symptoms, serum thyroxine and TRAb, thyroid ultrasound and orbital computed tomography were used for the diagnoses. The CDR3 regions of TCR beta were amplified from RNA transcripts. HTBI primers drove first-round RT-PCR of the TCR CDR3. TCRdb redid the calling of the multiplex PCR reads with MiXCR, one entry per CDR3 protein. The data hold around 800,000 distinct CDR3 sequences, with over 35% observed a single time. This sample is drawn from a study of T cells in Graves' hyperthyroidism and ophthalmopathy.

The sequence derives from a man younger than 35 with Graves' hyperthyroidism. The chain is built from TRBV10-3 and TRBJ1-1; D gene uncertain. Sequencing was done on a sample of blood. Written as DNA, the CDR3 is TGTGCCAGCAGTTACGCGCCAGTGGCGGGGACTGAAGCTTTCTTT. It encodes CASSYAPVAGTEAFF.